Below, one T cell receptor (beta chain) is given with its context. The clone's antigen remains unknown. No per-base quality is available; no much larger clone lies one base away. Collaborating institutions collected whole blood in K2EDTA tubes following their own protocols. For TCRbeta analysis, collaborator samples were shipped as frozen whole blood, as isolated PBMCs, or as DNA extracted from either sample type. The data belong to a study of blood T cell repertoires in COVID-19 (dated by TCRdb to the early 2020s). In the study overall: Samples covering the acute and convalescent phases of COVID-19 were provided by collaborators in the United States, Italy and Spain. The repertoires were made available in a free public database intended to serve as a resource for research on the immune response to SARS-CoV-2. The prospective study material was composed of cDNA or gDNA derived from T cells, B-cell-depleted T cells, or PBMCs. The sample metadata nearly always contained a de-identified subject ID, COVID-19 status, age in years and sex. Where available, HLA class I and class II types were obtained from metadata supplied by the sample provider rather than from assay-based typing. Samples were obtained from the ongoing ImmuneRACE study (first 160 participants) and from 1,254 subjects provided by 6 global collaborators. Deeply sampled blood TCRbeta repertoires from subjects exposed to, actively infected with, or recovered from COVID-19 were included in the dataset. What the study reported, not specific to this receptor: The quantity of clinical and demographic metadata differed by source and by participant and was supplied without curation.

TCRbeta CDR3 regions were amplified from genomic DNA by means of the immunoSEQ Assay, a bias-controlled multiplex PCR. Processing in the source paper ran as follows. The number of nucleated cells in each sample was estimated by amplification of reference gene primers within the assay. Sequence reads were collapsed and filtered to measure the absolute abundance of every unique TCRbeta CDR3 rearrangement. For each sample, productive Simpson clonality was calculated as the square root of Simpson's diversity index over productive rearrangements. TCRdb mirrors the immuneACCESS table, restricted to in-frame sequences. Some clones are absent from its copies; in checked studies, under half trace to an unresolved V gene, and the reason for the others is unknown. The DNA was the basis for D and trimming; V, J and clone size are from that table. Within this sample are 120,000 to 150,000 clones, with roughly 80% of them counted one time only. Jointly, the top ten make up roughly two fifths of the sample.

CDR1 and CDR2, per the germline V gene, are SGHNT and YENEEA. Between the V and J ends, shortened by 2 bases and 2 bases respectively, the junction contains 12 bases. Including cysteine and phenylalanine, the CDR3 has 15 amino acids. The entry retains the CDR3 DNA only, 45 bases that are in frame from base 1. The sequenced material came from peripheral blood. The sequence derives from a human donor in a cohort sampled during active COVID-19. In this chain, TRBV11-3 is recombined with TRBJ1-1; TRBD1 is a possible D gene, resting on 6 matching bases. The DNA is as follows: TGTGCCAGCAGCTTAAGAGGGGGGGGCAACACTGAAGCTTTCTTT. Translated, this gives CASSLRGGGNTEAFF.